The source of this T cell receptor (beta chain) is a study of shared clonotypes between healthy human individuals. Whole-study findings and limits: Deeper or shallower sequencing was expected to change how clonotypes are shared among donors.

The authors split each subset's genomic DNA evenly across several immunoSEQ plates. Clones were sequenced by immunoSEQ multiplex PCR, and TCRdb holds only the in-frame ones, with some missing. Of millions of clones in the sample, 85% to 95% are singletons; the top ten hold 0.1% to 0.15%. A remark on this clone: What it binds is unknown. A read error is possible here, since a much larger clone lies one base away.

The CDR3 is made up of 16 amino acids. The germline V gene has CDR1 SEHNR and CDR2 FQNEAQ (reference sequence). The junction had 9 bases not matched to a gene; V was cut back by 5 bases and J by 8 bases. The clonotype comes from a man in his late teens or twenties in good health. V is TRBV7-9 and J is TRBJ1-6; 10 bases are shared with TRBD1. Input material: naive CD4+ T cells sorted from blood. Subset noted: CD45RA+ positively selected. The CDR3 loop is CASSASGQGGDSPLHF. As DNA, the CDR3 is TGTGCCAGCAGCGCGTCAGGACAGGGGGGGGATTCACCCCTCCACTTT.